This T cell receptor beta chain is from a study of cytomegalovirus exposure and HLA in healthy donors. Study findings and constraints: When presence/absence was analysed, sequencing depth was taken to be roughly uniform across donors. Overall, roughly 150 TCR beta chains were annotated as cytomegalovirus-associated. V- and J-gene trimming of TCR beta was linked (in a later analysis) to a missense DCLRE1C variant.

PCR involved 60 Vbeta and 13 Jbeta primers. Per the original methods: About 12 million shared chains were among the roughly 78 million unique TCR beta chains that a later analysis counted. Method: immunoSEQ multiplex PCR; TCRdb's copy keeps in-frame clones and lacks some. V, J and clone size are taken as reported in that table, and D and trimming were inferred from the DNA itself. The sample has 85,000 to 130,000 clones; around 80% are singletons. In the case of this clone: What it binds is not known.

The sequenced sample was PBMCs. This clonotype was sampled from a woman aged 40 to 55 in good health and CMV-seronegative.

For the CDR3, the DNA is TGTGCCAGCAGCTTAGGGCACCTCACAGATACGCAGTATTTT. Encoded protein: CASSLGHLTDTQYF. V gene TRBV7-9 combines with J gene TRBJ2-3; D call uncertain. The CDR3 has 14 residues. Deletions cut 1 base from V and 2 bases from J, with 7 bases between. CDR1 and CDR2 (germline): SEHNR, FQNEAQ (reference sequence).